Listed here are 27 T cell receptor beta chains from one sample, sequenced in a study of blood T cell repertoires in COVID-19. Sequencing used immunoSEQ multiplex PCR; TCRdb keeps in-frame clones, though not all of them. The sample has about 220,000 clones, 84% seen once. Sequenced input: peripheral blood. Source of these receptors: a woman aged 60 to 75 with acute or convalescent COVID-19.

This clone was observed once. The rearrangement uses TRBV27 and TRBJ1-1, with 11 bases that match TRBD1. The germline CDR1 and CDR2 sequences are MNHEY and SMNVEV (reference sequence). Unmatched junction bases numbered 11, after V lost 6 bases and J lost 11 bases. The length of the CDR3 is 14 residues. CDR3 sequence reads: CASSGPGQGVQAFF. In DNA form, the CDR3 reads TGTGCCAGCAGCGGCCCGGGACAGGGGGTTCAGGCTTTCTTT.

The chain carries TRBV27 and TRBJ1-2; D perhaps matches TRBD1 (5 bases). The ends were cut back, 3 bases at V and 4 bases at J, with 12 bases in the middle. Germline lookup yields CDR1 MNHEY and CDR2 SMNVEV (reference sequence). The CDR3 has 14 amino acids. The CDR3 region has the DNA TGTGCCAGCAGTTTTGCCGGGGGGATCTATGGCTACACCTTC. The encoded protein is CASSFAGGIYGYTF.

The V and J genes are TRBV4-1 and TRBJ1-4; perhaps TRBD1 as D (5 bases). This CDR3 has 13 amino acids. Trimming shortened V by 5 bases and J by 6 bases, and 10 bases separated the two germline ends. Germline CDR1 and CDR2: MGHRA and YSYEKL. The CDR3 protein is CASSGQGDEKLFF. The CDR3 bases are TGCGCCAGCAGCGGCCAGGGCGATGAAAAACTGTTTTTT.

The chain combines TRBV7-6 with TRBJ2-7; the D gene is possibly TRBD1 (6 bases). The germline V and J ends were trimmed by 1 base and 6 bases, with 7 bases remaining between them. CDR1 and CDR2 from the germline V gene are SGHVS and FNYEAQ. The length of the CDR3 is 12 residues. The DNA for the CDR3 is TGTGCCAGCAGCTTAGGAGGGGGCGAGCAGTACTTC. Its protein product is CASSLGGGEQYF.

The rearrangement joins TRBV10-3 to TRBJ1-1; TRBD1 agrees at 7 bases. V gave up 10 bases and J gave up 8 bases; unmatched junction bases: 10. Germline V gene lookup returns CDR1 ENHRY and CDR2 SYGVKD. The CDR3 consists of 12 residues. CDR3 protein: CATRQGQEEAFF. DNA for the CDR3: TGTGCCACAAGACAAGGACAGGAAGAAGCTTTCTTT.

The chain combines TRBV19 with TRBJ1-1; a possible D gene is TRBD1 (5 bases). Germline CDR1 reads LNHDA; CDR2 reads SQIVND (reference sequence). This CDR3 has 15 amino acids. Trimming pared 2 bases from V and 1 base from J, leaving 11 bases between. The CDR3 reads CASSISRGRNTEAFF. The CDR3 region has the DNA TGTGCCAGTAGTATATCGCGGGGCCGGAACACTGAAGCTTTCTTT.

The chain is built from TRBV6-6 and TRBJ2-1; 7 nucleotides agree with TRBD1. This CDR3 spans 14 amino acids. Looked up from germline, CDR1 is MNHNY and CDR2 is SVGAGI (reference sequence). V lost 5 bases and J lost 7; bases outside the gene matches: 8. The CDR3 is CASSPGQSINEQFF. The CDR3 DNA follows: TGTGCCAGCAGTCCGGGACAGAGTATTAATGAGCAGTTCTTC.

The chain couples TRBV6-2 or TRBV6-3 to TRBJ2-3; the D is unclear. V was pared by 4 bases and J by 1 base, with 3 bases between. The germline CDR1 and CDR2 sequences are MNHEY and SVGEGT. The CDR3 contains 12 residues. This CDR3 is CASSSGTDTQYF. CDR3 coding DNA: TGTGCCAGCAGTTCCGGCACAGATACGCAGTATTTT.

The chain recombines TRBV7-9 with TRBJ2-7, with TRBD2 identical over 9 bases. Looked up from germline, CDR1 is SEHNR and CDR2 is FQNEAQ (reference sequence). V dropped 5 bases and J dropped 0; count of bases not matched to a gene: 11. CDR3 length: 17 residues. DNA of the CDR3: TGTGCCAGCAGCCCTCCCGTTAGCGGGGGTAGCTCCTACGAGCAGTACTTC. It is translated as CASSPPVSGGSSYEQYF.

The chain employs TRBV5-4 and TRBJ2-2, with TRBD2 matching 12 bases. The V gene's germline CDR1 is SGHNT and CDR2 YYREEE (reference sequence). The CDR3 covers 18 residues. Trimming cost V 0 bases and J 6 bases; bases outside gene matches: 9. The DNA for the CDR3 is TGTGCCAGCAGCTTGGATTCTAGCGGGGGGGCGGGAGCCGGGGAGCTGTTTTTT. It translates to CASSLDSSGGAGAGELFF.

The chain links TRBV5-6 to TRBJ1-4; D is undetermined. Germline CDR1 and CDR2: SGHDT and YYEEEE. The length of the CDR3 is 15 residues. V was clipped by 4 bases and J by 0 bases, with 10 bases between them. The CDR3, as DNA: TGTGCCAGCAGCGGGCCGTATTCAACTAATGAAAAACTGTTTTTT. Residues: CASSGPYSTNEKLFF.

The chain employs TRBV3-1 (or the pseudogene TRBV3-2) and TRBJ1-2; D is unresolved. The germline V gene has CDR1 LGHDT and CDR2 YNNKEL (reference sequence). This CDR3 is built from 14 residues. V was trimmed by 2 bases and J by 4 bases, leaving 11 bases between them. The CDR3 loop reads CASSQSYSPYGYTF. CDR3 in DNA: TGTGCCAGCAGCCAAAGTTACAGCCCCTATGGCTACACCTTC.

This clone was observed a few times. This chain links TRBV6-1 with TRBJ2-7; a weak D match, TRBD1 (6 bases). Trimming stripped 2 bases from V and 0 bases from J, with 11 bases between. Looked up from germline, CDR1 is MNHNS and CDR2 is SASEGT. CDR3 size: 15 residues. The CDR3 protein is CASSEPGQISYEQYF. CDR3 sequence (DNA): TGTGCCAGCAGTGAACCGGGACAAATCTCCTACGAGCAGTACTTC.

The rearrangement joins TRBV2 to TRBJ1-3; a weak D match, TRBD1 (6 bases). There are 13 residues in the CDR3. Trimming removed 5 bases at V and 7 bases at J, with 12 bases between. From germline, CDR1 is SNHLY and CDR2 FYNNEI. Here the CDR3 DNA reads TGTGCCAGCAGTAGGGGGTCTGTCAACACCATATATTTT. This sequence encodes CASSRGSVNTIYF.

The chain couples TRBV6-5 to TRBJ1-2; 10 bases are a match to TRBD1. J lost 3 bases, V lost 6 bases, and 4 bases had no gene match. The CDR3 spans 14 residues. Germline V gene lookup returns CDR1 MNHEY and CDR2 SVGAGI. CDR3 loop: CASRETGGHYGYTF. CDR3 in DNA: TGTGCCAGCAGAGAGACAGGGGGCCACTATGGCTACACCTTC.

The chain combines TRBV27 with TRBJ1-5; 10 nucleotides line up with TRBD1. This CDR3 has 17 amino acids. The germline CDR1 and CDR2 sequences are MNHEY and SMNVEV (reference sequence). With 8 bases clipped from V and 2 bases from J, the junction kept 12 bases outside the gene matches. DNA of the CDR3: TGTGCCAGCGGCGCCTTGACCGGGACAGGGGGCAATCAGCCCCAGCATTTT. Its translation: CASGALTGTGGNQPQHF.

The chain uses TRBV10-3 and TRBJ1-1; 8 positions agree with TRBD1. CDR3 length equals 15 residues. From germline, CDR1 is ENHRY and CDR2 SYGVKD. With V trimmed by 3 bases and J by 4 bases, 7 bases remained unmatched. As DNA, the CDR3 is TGTGCCATCAGTGAAGAGGCAGGGGGCCTCACTGAAGCTTTCTTT. It specifies CAISEEAGGLTEAFF.

Comments on this clone: Other DNA sequences of this sample code for an identical CDR3. The chain employs TRBV6-5 and TRBJ1-1; no clear D. The germline CDR1 and CDR2 sequences are MNHEY and SVGAGI. This CDR3 comprises 13 residues. V was shortened by 2 bases and J by 1 base, with 5 bases between the two germline ends. The CDR3 coding sequence is TGTGCCAGCAGTTACGGCGGGAACACTGAAGCTTTCTTT. It encodes CASSYGGNTEAFF.

The chain is built from TRBV6-5 and TRBJ1-1; TRBD1 might be the D (6 bases). The ends were cut back, 6 bases at V and 12 bases at J, with 20 bases in the middle. The germline V gene has CDR1 MNHEY and CDR2 SVGAGI. CDR3 length: 13 amino acids. Here the CDR3 DNA reads TGTGCCAGCAGAGGGGGTGGACAGTTGAGAACTTTCTTT. Translating it yields CASRGGGQLRTFF.

J is TRBJ2-7 and V is TRBV18, with D possibly being TRBD1 (5 bases). CDR1 and CDR2 (germline): KGHSH, LQKENI. This CDR3 has 14 amino acids. V lost 4 bases and J 4 bases, leaving 14 bases between the germline ends. The CDR3 DNA is TGTGCCAGCTCACGCCGACAGACGCAGTACGAGCAGTACTTC. Its translation: CASSRRQTQYEQYF.

The gene calls are TRBV6-5 and TRBJ2-2, with TRBD2 as a possible D gene (5 bases). CDR1 and CDR2 from the germline V gene are MNHEY and SVGAGI. This CDR3 is 15 amino acids long. V shed 2 bases and J shed 6 bases, with 13 bases lying between them. The CDR3 region is CASSYSGSRSGELFF. The CDR3 DNA is TGTGCCAGCAGTTACAGCGGTAGCAGGTCCGGGGAGCTGTTTTTT.

The chain has TRBV2 and TRBJ2-7; D remains unclear. Looked up from germline, CDR1 is SNHLY and CDR2 is FYNNEI. Trimming removed 7 bases from V and 5 bases from J, with 12 bases in between. This CDR3 spans 12 amino acids. The CDR3 DNA reads TGTGCCAGCATGGTCTTAAACAACGAGCAGTACTTC. Protein: CASMVLNNEQYF.

This chain joins TRBV10-3 and TRBJ2-7, with TRBD1 as a possible D gene (6 bases). The CDR3 consists of 14 residues. Germline loops: CDR1 ENHRY, CDR2 SYGVKD. V shed 0 bases and J shed 4 bases, with 10 bases lying between them. CDR3 in amino acids: CAISESTQGYEQYF. Here the CDR3 DNA reads TGTGCCATCAGTGAGTCGACACAGGGATACGAGCAGTACTTC.

This clone was seen only once. This chain connects TRBV18 to TRBJ2-7; D gene uncertain. Trimming stripped 0 bases from V and 0 bases from J, with 3 bases between. Germline assignment: CDR1 KGHSH and CDR2 LQKENI. The CDR3 is 13 amino acids. Written as DNA, the CDR3 is TGTGCCAGCTCACCACCTAACTCCTACGAGCAGTACTTC. Its translation is CASSPPNSYEQYF.

This chain uses TRBV10-3 with TRBJ2-7, with TRBD1 identical over 7 bases. This CDR3 has 11 residues. V lost 8 bases to trimming and J lost 2 bases; unmatched junction nucleotides: 0. Per germline, CDR1 ENHRY and CDR2 SYGVKD. DNA of the CDR3: TGTGCCATCGGGACAGCCTACGAGCAGTACTTC. It yields the protein CAIGTAYEQYF.

The rearrangement joins TRBV2 to TRBJ1-5, with D uncertain. The CDR3 is 13 amino acids. CDR1 SNHLY and CDR2 FYNNEI come from the germline V gene. V was pared by 3 bases and J by 3 bases, with 6 bases between. The CDR3 sequence: CASSERLNQPQHF. CDR3 DNA sequence: TGTGCCAGCAGTGAGAGACTCAATCAGCCCCAGCATTTT.

The chain combines TRBV27 with TRBJ1-4, with 8 bases fitting TRBD1. The CDR3 spans 13 residues. V lost 8 bases, J lost 4 bases, and 3 bases stayed unmatched. Per the germline V gene, CDR1 is MNHEY and CDR2 is SMNVEV (reference sequence). The CDR3 protein is CASGTGVNEKLFF. The CDR3 bases are TGTGCCAGCGGGACAGGAGTTAATGAAAAACTGTTTTTT.